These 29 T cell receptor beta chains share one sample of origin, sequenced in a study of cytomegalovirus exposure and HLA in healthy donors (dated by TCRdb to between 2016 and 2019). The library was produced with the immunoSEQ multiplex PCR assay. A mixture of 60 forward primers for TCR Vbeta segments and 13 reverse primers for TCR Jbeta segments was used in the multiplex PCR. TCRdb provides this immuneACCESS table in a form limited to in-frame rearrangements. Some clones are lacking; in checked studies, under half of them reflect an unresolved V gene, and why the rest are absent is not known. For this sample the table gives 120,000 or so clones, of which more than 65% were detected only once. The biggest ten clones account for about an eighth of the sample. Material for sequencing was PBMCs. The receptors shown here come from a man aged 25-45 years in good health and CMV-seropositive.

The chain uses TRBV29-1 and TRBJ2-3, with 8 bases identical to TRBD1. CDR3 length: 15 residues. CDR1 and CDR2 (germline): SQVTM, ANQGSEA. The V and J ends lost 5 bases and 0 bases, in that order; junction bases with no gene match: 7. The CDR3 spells CSVTRTGSSTDTQYF. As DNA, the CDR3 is TGCAGCGTTACCCGGACAGGGTCTAGCACAGATACGCAGTATTTT.

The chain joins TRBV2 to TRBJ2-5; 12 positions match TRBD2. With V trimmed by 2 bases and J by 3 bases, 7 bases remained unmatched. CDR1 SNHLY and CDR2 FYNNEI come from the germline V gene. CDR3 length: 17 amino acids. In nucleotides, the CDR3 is TGTGCCAGCAGTGAACCCACTAGCGGGGGGCCGGAAGAGACCCAGTACTTC. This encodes CASSEPTSGGPEETQYF.

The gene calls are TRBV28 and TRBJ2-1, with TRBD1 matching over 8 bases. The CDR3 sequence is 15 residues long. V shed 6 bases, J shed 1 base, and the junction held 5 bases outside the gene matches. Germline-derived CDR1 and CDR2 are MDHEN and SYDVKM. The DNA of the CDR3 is TGTGCCAGCAGGTGGACAGGGTCATCCTACAATGAGCAGTTCTTC. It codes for CASRWTGSSYNEQFF.

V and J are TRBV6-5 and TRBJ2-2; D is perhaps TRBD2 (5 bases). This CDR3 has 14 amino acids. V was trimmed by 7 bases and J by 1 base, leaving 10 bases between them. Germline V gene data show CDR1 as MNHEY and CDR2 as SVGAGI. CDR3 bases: TGTGCCAGCATGATCGGGGAGAACACCGGGGAGCTGTTTTTT. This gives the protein CASMIGENTGELFF.

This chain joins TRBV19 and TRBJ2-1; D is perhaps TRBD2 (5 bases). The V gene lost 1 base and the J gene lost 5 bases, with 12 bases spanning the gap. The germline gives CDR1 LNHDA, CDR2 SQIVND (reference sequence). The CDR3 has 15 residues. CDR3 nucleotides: TGTGCCAGTAGTATAGCACGGACTCAGAACAATGAGCAGTTCTTC. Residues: CASSIARTQNNEQFF.

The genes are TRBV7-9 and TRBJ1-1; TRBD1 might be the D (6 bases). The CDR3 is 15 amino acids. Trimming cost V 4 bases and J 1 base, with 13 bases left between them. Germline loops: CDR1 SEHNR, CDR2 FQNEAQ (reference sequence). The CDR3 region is CASSSTQGPNTEAFF. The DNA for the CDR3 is TGTGCCAGCAGCTCGACTCAGGGGCCGAACACTGAAGCTTTCTTT.

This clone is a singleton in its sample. The CDR3, as DNA: TGTGCCAGCAGCACCGCAGGGGGCTCTGGCTACACCTTC. It codes for CASSTAGGSGYTF. This rearrangement joins TRBV5-4 to TRBJ1-2, with 8 bases that match TRBD1. The CDR3 is made up of 13 amino acids. V shed 4 bases and J 7 bases; nucleotides not matched to a gene: 6. Germline values: CDR1 SGHNT, CDR2 YYREEE (reference sequence).

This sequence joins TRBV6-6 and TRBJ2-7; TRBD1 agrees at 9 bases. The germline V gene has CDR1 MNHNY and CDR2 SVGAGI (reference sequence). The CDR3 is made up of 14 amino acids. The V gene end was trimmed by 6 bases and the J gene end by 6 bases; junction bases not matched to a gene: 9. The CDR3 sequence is CASRTGQGTSEQYF. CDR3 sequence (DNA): TGTGCCAGCAGGACGGGACAGGGAACCAGCGAGCAGTACTTC.

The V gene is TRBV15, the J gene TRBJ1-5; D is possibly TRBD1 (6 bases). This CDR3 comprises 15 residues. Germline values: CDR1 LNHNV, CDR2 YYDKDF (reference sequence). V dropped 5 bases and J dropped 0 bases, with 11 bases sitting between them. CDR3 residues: CATSGGTHSNQPQHF. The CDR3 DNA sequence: TGTGCCACCAGCGGAGGGACACATAGCAATCAGCCCCAGCATTTT.

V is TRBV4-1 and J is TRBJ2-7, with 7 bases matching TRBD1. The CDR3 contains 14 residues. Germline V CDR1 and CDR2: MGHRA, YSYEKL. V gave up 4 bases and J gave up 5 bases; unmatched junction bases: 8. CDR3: CASSLVDRAHEQYF. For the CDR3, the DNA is TGCGCCAGCAGCCTCGTTGACAGGGCTCACGAGCAGTACTTC.

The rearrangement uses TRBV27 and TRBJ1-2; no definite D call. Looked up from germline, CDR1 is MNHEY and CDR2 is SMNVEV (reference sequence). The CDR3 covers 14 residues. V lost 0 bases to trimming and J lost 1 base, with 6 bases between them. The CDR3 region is CASSLSASNYGYTF. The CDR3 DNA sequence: TGTGCCAGCAGTTTATCGGCCAGTAACTATGGCTACACCTTC.

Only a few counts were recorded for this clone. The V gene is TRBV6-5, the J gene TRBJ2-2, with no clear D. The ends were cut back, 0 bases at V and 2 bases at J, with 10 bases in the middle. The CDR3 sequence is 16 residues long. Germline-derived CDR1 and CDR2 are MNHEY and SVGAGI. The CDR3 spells CASSYSEQPNTGELFF. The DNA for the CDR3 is TGTGCCAGCAGTTACTCGGAGCAGCCTAACACCGGGGAGCTGTTTTTT.

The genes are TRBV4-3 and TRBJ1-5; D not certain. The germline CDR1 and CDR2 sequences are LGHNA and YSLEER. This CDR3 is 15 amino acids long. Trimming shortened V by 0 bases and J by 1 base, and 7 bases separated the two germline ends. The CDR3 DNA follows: TGCGCCAGCAGCCAAGATTACGGGAGCAATCAGCCCCAGCATTTT. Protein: CASSQDYGSNQPQHF.

CDR3 in DNA: TGCGCCAGCAGCCAAGATTTGAAGGGCAGGAGGACAGATACGCAGTATTTT. This translates into CASSQDLKGRRTDTQYF. The chain couples TRBV4-3 to TRBJ2-3, with D tentatively TRBD2 (5 bases). V dropped 0 bases and J dropped 3 bases, with 16 bases sitting between them. This CDR3 comprises 17 residues. CDR1 is LGHNA, CDR2 YSLEER, per germline.

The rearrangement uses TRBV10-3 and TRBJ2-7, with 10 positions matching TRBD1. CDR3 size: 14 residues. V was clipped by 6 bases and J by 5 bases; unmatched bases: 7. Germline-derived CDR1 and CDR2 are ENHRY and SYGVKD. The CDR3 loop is CAISPGTGEHEQYF. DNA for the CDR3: TGTGCCATCAGCCCCGGGACAGGGGAACACGAGCAGTACTTC.

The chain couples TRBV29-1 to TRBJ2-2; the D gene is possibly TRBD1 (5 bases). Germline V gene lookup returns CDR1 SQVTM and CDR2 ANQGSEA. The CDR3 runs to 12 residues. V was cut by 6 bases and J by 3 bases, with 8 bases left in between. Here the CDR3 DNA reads TGCAGCGTCGCAGGGTACACCGGGGAGCTGTTTTTT. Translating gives CSVAGYTGELFF.

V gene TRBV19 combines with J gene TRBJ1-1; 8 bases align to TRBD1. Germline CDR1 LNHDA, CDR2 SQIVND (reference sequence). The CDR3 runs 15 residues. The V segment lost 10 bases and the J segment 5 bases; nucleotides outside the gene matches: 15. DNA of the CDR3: TGTGCCATCAAGGATCAAGGACAGGGAGCGACTGAAGCTTTCTTT. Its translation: CAIKDQGQGATEAFF.

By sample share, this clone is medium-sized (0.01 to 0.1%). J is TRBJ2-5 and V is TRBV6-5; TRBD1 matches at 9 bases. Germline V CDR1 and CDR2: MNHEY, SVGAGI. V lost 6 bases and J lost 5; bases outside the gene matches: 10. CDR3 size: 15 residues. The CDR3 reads CASRPGQGTRETQYF. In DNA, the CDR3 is TGTGCCAGCAGGCCGGGACAGGGAACCCGGGAGACCCAGTACTTC.

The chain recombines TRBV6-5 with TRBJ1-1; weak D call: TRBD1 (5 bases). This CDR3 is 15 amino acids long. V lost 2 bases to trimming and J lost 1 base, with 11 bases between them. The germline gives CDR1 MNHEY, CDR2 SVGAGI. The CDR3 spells CASSYRGGANTEAFF. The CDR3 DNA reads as TGTGCCAGCAGTTACCGGGGAGGGGCGAACACTGAAGCTTTCTTT.

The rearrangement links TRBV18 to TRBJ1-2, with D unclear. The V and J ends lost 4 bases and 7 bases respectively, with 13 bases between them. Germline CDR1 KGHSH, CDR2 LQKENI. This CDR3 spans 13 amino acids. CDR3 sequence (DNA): TGTGCCAGCTCACAGTCAACTAGGGCTGGCTACACCTTC. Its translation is CASSQSTRAGYTF.

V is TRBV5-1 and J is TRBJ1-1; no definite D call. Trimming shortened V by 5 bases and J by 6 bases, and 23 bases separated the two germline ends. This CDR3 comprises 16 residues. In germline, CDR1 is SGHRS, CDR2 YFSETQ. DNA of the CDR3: TGCGCCAGCAGACACCAATCTATAGAGCGGGTCCCTGAAGCTTTCTTT. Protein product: CASRHQSIERVPEAFF.

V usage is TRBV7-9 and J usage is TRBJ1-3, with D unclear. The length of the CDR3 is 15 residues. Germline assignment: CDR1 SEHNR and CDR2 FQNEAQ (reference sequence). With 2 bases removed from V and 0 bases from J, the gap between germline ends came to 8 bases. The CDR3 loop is CASSLPANSGNTIYF. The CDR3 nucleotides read TGTGCCAGCAGCTTACCAGCGAACTCTGGAAACACCATATATTTT.

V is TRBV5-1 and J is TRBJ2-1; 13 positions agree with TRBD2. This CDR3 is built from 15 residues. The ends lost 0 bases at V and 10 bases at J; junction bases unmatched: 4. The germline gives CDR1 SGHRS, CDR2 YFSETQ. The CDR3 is CASSLAGTSGVEQFF. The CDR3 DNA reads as TGCGCCAGCAGCTTGGCCGGGACTAGCGGGGTCGAGCAGTTCTTC.

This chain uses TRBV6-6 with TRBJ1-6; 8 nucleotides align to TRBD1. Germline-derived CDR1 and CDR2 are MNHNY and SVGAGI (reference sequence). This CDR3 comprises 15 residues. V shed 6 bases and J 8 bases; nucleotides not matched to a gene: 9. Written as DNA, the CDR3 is TGTGCCAGCAGACCTCGTGGACAGGGCTATTCACCCCTCCACTTT. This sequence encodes CASRPRGQGYSPLHF.

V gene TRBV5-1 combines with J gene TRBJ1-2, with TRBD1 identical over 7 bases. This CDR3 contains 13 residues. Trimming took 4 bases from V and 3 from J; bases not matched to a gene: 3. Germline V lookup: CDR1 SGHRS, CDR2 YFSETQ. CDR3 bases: TGCGCCAGCAGCACAGGGGAGGACTATGGCTACACCTTC. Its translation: CASSTGEDYGYTF.

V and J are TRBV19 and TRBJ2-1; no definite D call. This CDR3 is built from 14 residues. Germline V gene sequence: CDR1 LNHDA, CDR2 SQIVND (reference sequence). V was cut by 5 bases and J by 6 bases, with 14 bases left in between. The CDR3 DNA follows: TGTGCCAGTAGTCCTTTCTTGACTTCCAATGAGCAGTTCTTC. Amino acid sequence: CASSPFLTSNEQFF.

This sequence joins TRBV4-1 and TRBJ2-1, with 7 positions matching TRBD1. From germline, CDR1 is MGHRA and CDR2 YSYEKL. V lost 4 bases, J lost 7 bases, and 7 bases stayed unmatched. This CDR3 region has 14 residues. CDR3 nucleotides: TGCGCCAGCAGCCGAGGGGGCCTGAGGAATGAGCAGTTCTTC. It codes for CASSRGGLRNEQFF.

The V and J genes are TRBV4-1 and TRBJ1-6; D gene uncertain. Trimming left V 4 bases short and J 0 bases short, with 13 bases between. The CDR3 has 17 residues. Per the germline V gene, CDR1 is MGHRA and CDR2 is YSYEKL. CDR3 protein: CASSPGNLSSYNSPLHF. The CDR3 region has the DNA TGCGCCAGCAGCCCGGGAAACCTAAGCTCCTATAATTCACCCCTCCACTTT.

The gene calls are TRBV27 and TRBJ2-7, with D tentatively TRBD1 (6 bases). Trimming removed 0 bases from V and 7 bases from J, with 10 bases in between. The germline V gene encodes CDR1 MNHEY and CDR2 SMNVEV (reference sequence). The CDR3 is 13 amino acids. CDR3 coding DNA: TGTGCCAGCAGTTTATCGGGGGCGCTTGAGCAGTACTTC. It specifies CASSLSGALEQYF.